This passage covers 20 T cell receptor beta chains from one sample sequenced in a study of blood T cell repertoires in COVID-19. Sequencing used immunoSEQ multiplex PCR; TCRdb keeps in-frame clones, though not all of them. The data show 40,000 or so clones, about 90% seen once. Sequenced sample: peripheral blood. Every receptor here comes from a woman in her thirties in a cohort sampled during active COVID-19.

The chain is built from TRBV5-6 and TRBJ1-2; TRBD1 might be the D (5 bases). The germline gives CDR1 SGHDT, CDR2 YYEEEE. V dropped 4 bases and J dropped 4 bases, with 14 bases sitting between them. The CDR3 runs to 14 residues. The CDR3 loop is CASSNGGTVYGYTF. The CDR3 region has the DNA TGTGCCAGCAGCAACGGAGGGACGGTCTATGGCTACACCTTC. The entire variable domain, with the rest obtained from reference TRBV5-6 and TRBJ1-2, is as follows: DAGVTQSPTHLIKTRGQQVTLRCSPKSGHDTVSWYQQALGQGPQFIFQYYEEEERQRGNFPDRFSGHQFPNYSSELNVNALLLGDSALYLCASSNGGTVYGYTFGSGTRLTVV.

This clone was seen a single time. This rearrangement joins TRBV20-1 to TRBJ2-1, with 7 bases aligning to TRBD2. CDR1 is DFQATT and CDR2 is SNEGSKA in the germline V gene (reference sequence). The CDR3 has 16 residues. After removal of 3 bases from V and 7 bases from J, the junction contained 15 bases not matched to a gene. The CDR3 DNA reads as TGCAGTGCTAGTTGGGACCTAGCGGTCCCGAGGAATGAGCAGTTCTTC. Encoded protein: CSASWDLAVPRNEQFF.

The rearrangement links TRBV7-9 to TRBJ1-3; D call uncertain. V lost 5 bases and J lost 0, with 23 bases in between. The V gene's germline CDR1 is SEHNR and CDR2 FQNEAQ (reference sequence). This CDR3 spans 19 amino acids. The CDR3 protein is CASSPPRNRRTNSGNTIYF. The CDR3 nucleotides are TGTGCCAGCAGCCCCCCCCGTAACCGGCGGACTAACTCTGGAAACACCATATATTTT. Variable domain in full (rest from reference TRBV7-9 and TRBJ1-3): DTGVSQNPRHKITKRGQNVTFRCDPISEHNRLYWYRQTLGQGPEFLTYFQNEAQLEKSRLLSDRFSAERPKGSFSTLEIQRTEQGDSAMYLCASSPPRNRRTNSGNTIYFGEGSWLTVV.

This clone was seen once. The V call is TRBV7-2, the J call TRBJ2-2; possibly TRBD2 for D (6 bases). The CDR3 contains 15 residues. With 5 bases removed from V and 6 bases from J, the gap between germline ends came to 16 bases. Germline CDR1 and CDR2: SGHTA and FQGNSA. The CDR3, as DNA: TGTGCCAGCAGCCGCATCCCCCTAGCGCCCGGGGAGCTGTTTTTT. This encodes CASSRIPLAPGELFF. The variable domain in full, completed from reference TRBV7-2 and TRBJ2-2, reads GAGVSQSPSNKVTEKGKDVELRCDPISGHTALYWYRQSLGQGLEFLIYFQGNSAPDKSGLPSDRFSAERTGGSVSTLTIQRTQQEDSAVYLCASSRIPLAPGELFFGEGSRLTVL.

The V and J genes are TRBV19 and TRBJ2-3, with 7 bases aligning to TRBD2. Trimming at V came to 4 bases and at J to 2 bases, leaving 6 bases not matched to a gene. This CDR3 comprises 15 residues. Germline V lookup: CDR1 LNHDA, CDR2 SQIVND (reference sequence). The CDR3 reads CASSTLAVPTDTQYF. In DNA, the CDR3 is TGTGCCAGTAGTACCCTAGCGGTTCCCACAGATACGCAGTATTTT.

Regarding this clone: A read error may account for a junction end that differs from germline. The chain combines TRBV6-1 with TRBJ1-1, with a possible D match to TRBD1 (6 bases). The CDR3 spans 14 residues. Germline assignment: CDR1 MNHNS and CDR2 SASEGT. The CDR3 loop is CASREGQTNTEAFF. The CDR3 DNA sequence: TGTGCCAGCAGAGAAGGACAGACGAACACTGAAGCTTTCTTT.

The chain employs TRBV20-1 and TRBJ2-5, with 9 bases aligning to TRBD2. Germline V lookup: CDR1 DFQATT, CDR2 SNEGSKA (reference sequence). The V gene end was trimmed by 3 bases and the J gene end by 5 bases; junction bases not matched to a gene: 7. The CDR3 has 14 residues. The DNA of the CDR3 is TGCAGTGCTAGTGCGGGAGGGGCGGCGGAGACCCAGTACTTC. This encodes CSASAGGAAETQYF.

CDR3 nucleotides: TGCGCCAGCAGCCAAGAGGCCGGGACAGGGAAACTATCCTACAATGAGCAGTTCTTC. Its protein is CASSQEAGTGKLSYNEQFF. This chain links TRBV4-1 with TRBJ2-1, with TRBD1 identical over 9 bases. V shed 0 bases, J shed 1 base, and the junction held 10 bases outside the gene matches. The V gene's germline CDR1 is MGHRA and CDR2 YSYEKL. CDR3 length: 19 amino acids.

This clone has only one observation. The V call is TRBV19, the J call TRBJ1-5, with 10 nucleotides matching TRBD1. CDR1 is LNHDA and CDR2 is SQIVND in the germline V gene (reference sequence). CDR3 length: 19 residues. Trimming took 6 bases from V and 2 from J; bases not matched to a gene: 16. CDR3: CASSRGTGVLGIGNQPQHF. Written as DNA, the CDR3 is TGTGCCAGTAGCAGGGGGACAGGGGTACTCGGAATTGGCAATCAGCCCCAGCATTTT.

Only one count was recorded for this clone. The chain recombines TRBV7-3 with TRBJ2-2, with a tentative D call TRBD1 (6 bases). CDR3 size: 17 residues. Germline V gene lookup returns CDR1 SGHTA and CDR2 FQGTGA. Trimming left V 0 bases short and J 2 bases short, with 13 bases between. The CDR3 is CASSLTRDKGNTGELFF. CDR3 in DNA: TGTGCCAGCAGCTTAACGAGGGACAAGGGAAACACCGGGGAGCTGTTTTTT.

The J gene is TRBJ1-2, the V gene TRBV6-6; 10 bases match TRBD1. J was trimmed by 4 bases and V by 5 bases; bases with no gene match: 4. CDR1 is MNHNY and CDR2 is SVGAGI in the germline V gene (reference sequence). The CDR3 has 14 amino acids. DNA of the CDR3: TGTGCCAGCAGTCCGAGGACAGGGGGCTATGGCTACACCTTC. Translating it yields CASSPRTGGYGYTF.

This chain uses TRBV4-3 with TRBJ1-2; no clear D gene. This CDR3 is 15 amino acids long. CDR1 LGHNA and CDR2 YSLEER come from the germline V gene. V was cut by 2 bases and J by 3 bases, with 13 bases left in between. CDR3: CASSQSSYNDYGYTF. The CDR3 nucleotides read TGCGCCAGCAGCCAATCAAGTTACAATGACTATGGCTACACCTTC.

This sequence joins TRBV5-1 and TRBJ2-3, with D perhaps matching TRBD1 (7 bases). V lost 4 bases and J 0 bases, leaving 9 bases between the germline ends. Germline CDR1 is SGHRS and CDR2 is YFSETQ. The CDR3 covers 14 residues. The CDR3 DNA follows: TGCGCCAGCAGCGCGGGACAGAGCACAGATACGCAGTATTTT. This codes for CASSAGQSTDTQYF.

V and J are TRBV9 and TRBJ2-2; TRBD2 matches at 10 bases. The V segment lost 6 bases and the J segment 8 bases; nucleotides outside the gene matches: 10. CDR3 length: 15 residues. In germline, CDR1 is SGDLS, CDR2 YYNGEE. CDR3 amino acids: CASTPRTSGKGELFF. CDR3 in DNA: TGTGCCAGCACCCCTCGGACTAGCGGTAAAGGGGAGCTGTTTTTT.

The rearrangement joins TRBV28 to TRBJ1-5, with D possibly matching TRBD1 (6 bases). The V gene lost 6 bases and the J gene lost 4 bases, with 10 bases spanning the gap. Germline V lookup: CDR1 MDHEN, CDR2 SYDVKM. The CDR3 loop spans 13 amino acids. The CDR3 nucleotides read TGTGCCAGCAGCCGACAGGTTAATCAGCCCCAGCATTTT. Its translation: CASSRQVNQPQHF.

The chain couples TRBV2 to TRBJ2-3, with D hard to call. The CDR3 spans 13 residues. V dropped 4 bases and J dropped 2 bases, with 7 bases sitting between them. Germline-derived CDR1 and CDR2 are SNHLY and FYNNEI. CDR3 sequence: CASSARHTDTQYF. CDR3 nucleotide sequence: TGTGCCAGCAGTGCCAGGCACACAGATACGCAGTATTTT.

The genes are TRBV2 and TRBJ2-1, with D perhaps TRBD2 (5 bases). Germline CDR1 SNHLY, CDR2 FYNNEI. CDR3 size: 12 residues. The CDR3: CALGNTYNEQFF. The CDR3 nucleotides read TGTGCACTAGGGAACACCTACAATGAGCAGTTCTTC.

The chain uses TRBV5-1 and TRBJ1-6; TRBD1 matches 7 bases. The CDR3 is made up of 15 amino acids. J was trimmed by 8 bases and V by 4 bases; bases with no gene match: 9. Germline V CDR1 and CDR2: SGHRS, YFSETQ. The CDR3 sequence is CASSLDGTAHSPLHF. The CDR3 DNA follows: TGCGCCAGCAGCCTGGACGGGACAGCTCATTCACCCCTCCACTTT.

The chain combines TRBV12-3 or TRBV12-4 with TRBJ2-5; TRBD1 matches at 9 bases. V shed 5 bases, J shed 2 bases, and the junction held 0 bases outside the gene matches. The length of the CDR3 is 13 residues. The CDR3 nucleotides are TGTGCCAGCAGTGGGACAGGGCAAGAGACCCAGTACTTC. It is translated as CASSGTGQETQYF.

This sequence joins TRBV13 and TRBJ2-3; maybe TRBD1 (6 bases). The CDR3 is 15 amino acids. The V gene lost 6 bases and the J gene lost 2 bases, with 15 bases spanning the gap. The germline gives CDR1 PRHDT, CDR2 FYEKMQ (reference sequence). As DNA, the CDR3 is TGTGCCAGCAGGAGGATGACAGGATACACAGATACGCAGTATTTT. Its translation: CASRRMTGYTDTQYF.